One and the same sample provided the 2 T cell receptor beta chains below, sequenced in a study of T cells in Graves' hyperthyroidism and ophthalmopathy. Amplification targeted TCR beta CDR3 regions from RNA transcripts. Using the HTBI primer set, a first-round RT-PCR was run on the TCR CDR3. TCRdb passed the multiplex PCR reads through MiXCR, listing each CDR3 protein once. Of 600,000 to 650,000 distinct CDR3 sequences in the sample, less than 25% were seen once. Sequenced input: blood. Receptors were obtained from a man under 40 with Graves' ophthalmopathy.

This clonotype was seen only a few times. This chain joins TRBV5-1 and TRBJ2-1; 10 bases line up with TRBD1. Germline-derived CDR1 and CDR2 are SGHRS and YFSETQ. The CDR3 length is 16 residues. V shed 1 base and J 3 bases; nucleotides not matched to a gene: 4. DNA for the CDR3: TGCGCCAGCAGCTTGACAGGACAGGGGGGCTACAATGAGCAGTTCTTC. It yields the protein CASSLTGQGGYNEQFF.

This clonotype came up a few times. This chain connects TRBV7-9 to TRBJ2-3; D might be TRBD1 or TRBD2, each matching 6 bases. The CDR3 covers 15 residues. Trimming cost V 3 bases and J 3 bases, with 13 bases left between them. The V gene's germline CDR1 is SEHNR and CDR2 FQNEAQ (reference sequence). CDR3 region: CASSFSGAPTDTQYF. CDR3 bases: TGTGCCAGCAGCTTTTCGGGGGCTCCTACAGATACGCAGTATTTT.